These T cell receptor beta chains were read from a single sample in a study of early T cells in non-severe SARS-CoV-2 infection. TCRdb redid the calling of the 5' RACE reads with MiXCR, one entry per CDR3 protein. The repertoire holds 65,000 to 70,000 distinct CDR3 sequences, with about 12% as singletons. The sequenced material came from whole blood. These receptors were obtained from an adult who was a healthcare worker with PCR-confirmed SARS-CoV-2 infection or an uninfected control (not recorded which). Both conserved end residues are part of each CDR3. D genes are given only for firm matches. The size entry is marked missing in some rows and otherwise reads once, few, many or a size class.

d_call j_call v_call clone_size cdr3_aa cdr3_nt
. TRBJ2-3 TRBV11-2 few CASSPTPDTQYF TGTGCCAGCAGCCCCACCCCAGATACGCAGTATTTT
. TRBJ2-7 TRBV6-2/TRBV6-3 many CASSQAYEQYF TGTGCCAGCAGTCAGGCCTACGAGCAGTACTTC
. TRBJ2-1 TRBV7-6 many CASSFTGPGNEQFF TGTGCCAGCAGCTTTACCGGTCCAGGCAATGAGCAGTTCTTC
. TRBJ2-1 TRBV5-1 . CASRSSSYNEQFF TGCGCCAGCAGATCTAGCTCCTACAATGAGCAGTTCTTC
. TRBJ2-3 TRBV7-2 many CASSLGRTPGSTDTQYF TGTGCCAGCAGCTTAGGGCGGACCCCGGGGAGCACAGATACGCAGTATTTT
. TRBJ2-2 TRBV6-1 many CASSEVPGFRGTGELFF TGTGCCAGCAGTGAAGTTCCGGGGTTCAGAGGGACCGGGGAGCTGTTTTTT
TRBD2 TRBJ2-3 TRBV30 few CAWSVSGGSSDTQYF TGTGCCTGGAGTGTTTCGGGGGGTTCTTCGGATACGCAGTATTTT
. TRBJ2-1 TRBV6-5 . CASQEGNEQFF TGTGCCAGCCAGGAGGGCAATGAGCAGTTCTTC
. TRBJ1-2 TRBV4-3 many CASSREVFSYGYTF TGCGCCAGCAGCCGAGAGGTTTTTTCTTATGGCTACACCTTC
. TRBJ1-4 TRBV14 . CASSQDEGRGEKLFF TGTGCCAGCAGCCAAGATGAGGGGCGCGGTGAAAAACTGTTTTTT
. TRBJ2-1 TRBV11-2 many CASSLDLSDEQFF TGTGCCAGCAGCTTAGATCTAAGCGATGAGCAGTTCTTC
TRBD2 TRBJ2-7 TRBV9 . CASSVASSGGYEQYF TGTGCCAGCAGCGTAGCGTCTAGCGGGGGCTACGAGCAGTACTTC
. TRBJ1-1 TRBV10-1 few CASSAGLETEAFF TGCGCCAGCTCCGCAGGGCTGGAAACTGAAGCTTTCTTT
. TRBJ2-7 TRBV10-3 few CAISNIDYGEQYF TGTGCCATCAGTAACATTGATTATGGCGAGCAGTACTTC
TRBD2 TRBJ2-1 TRBV24-1 many CATSEAGTSVDEQFF TGTGCCACCAGTGAGGCCGGGACTAGCGTCGATGAGCAGTTCTTC
TRBD2 TRBJ2-2 TRBV12-3/TRBV12-4 . CASSSDSGGAYTGELFF TGTGCCAGCAGTTCCGATAGCGGGGGGGCTTACACCGGGGAGCTGTTTTTT
. TRBJ2-1 TRBV7-8 few CASSLVRVDNEQFF TGTGCCAGCAGCTTAGTCCGGGTGGACAATGAGCAGTTCTTC
. TRBJ2-3 TRBV15 few CATSRAEGTQYF TGTGCCACCAGCAGAGCAGAGGGCACGCAGTATTTT
. TRBJ1-2 TRBV11-2 . CASSLQDWGYTF TGTGCCAGCAGCTTACAAGATTGGGGCTACACCTTC
. TRBJ1-4 TRBV28 . CASSGGKEKLFF TGTGCCAGCAGTGGGGGGAAGGAAAAACTGTTTTTT
TRBD1 TRBJ1-5 TRBV2 few CASSRQGSSQPQHF TGTGCCAGCAGTAGACAGGGGAGTAGTCAGCCCCAGCATTTT
TRBD1 TRBJ2-1 TRBV5-1 many CASSEGQGLTGNEQFF TGCGCCAGCAGCGAGGGACAGGGGCTTACGGGGAATGAGCAGTTCTTC
. TRBJ1-6 TRBV12-3/TRBV12-4 . CASKQAAVDNSPLHF TGTGCCAGCAAACAAGCGGCTGTCGATAATTCACCCCTCCACTTT
. TRBJ1-5 TRBV6-5 . CASRRKGGQSNQPQHF TGTGCCAGCAGACGGAAAGGGGGGCAGAGCAATCAGCCCCAGCATTTT
TRBD1 TRBJ2-5 TRBV7-8 many CASSSGTVQETQYF TGTGCCAGCAGTTCTGGGACAGTCCAAGAGACCCAGTACTTC
TRBD2 TRBJ2-3 TRBV11-2 . CASSSDGLAPDTQYF TGTGCCAGCAGCTCCGATGGACTAGCCCCAGATACGCAGTATTTT
TRBD1 TRBJ2-7 TRBV29-1 many CSVSTGTIWYF TGCAGCGTTTCGACAGGGACAATTTGGTACTTC
TRBD2 TRBJ2-1 TRBV11-2 many CASSVSGVSYNEQFF TGTGCCAGCAGTGTTAGCGGGGTTTCCTACAATGAGCAGTTCTTC
TRBD2 TRBJ2-7 TRBV20-1 many CSAAPTTSGGSEQYF TGCAGTGCTGCCCCCACGACTAGCGGGGGGAGCGAGCAGTACTTC
TRBD1 TRBJ2-7 TRBV7-2 few CASSVGTGSYEQYF TGTGCCAGCAGCGTTGGGACAGGCAGCTACGAGCAGTACTTC
. TRBJ2-7 TRBV7-8 . CASSPLRVFYEQYF TGTGCCAGCAGCCCCCTGAGGGTTTTCTACGAGCAGTACTTC
. TRBJ1-5 TRBV20-1 . CSAMGRHPDNQPQHF TGCAGTGCTATGGGCCGGCACCCTGACAATCAGCCCCAGCATTTT
. TRBJ1-2 TRBV29-1 . CSVEEDPHYSFYGYTF TGCAGCGTTGAAGAGGACCCGCACTATTCCTTCTATGGCTACACCTTC
. TRBJ2-5 TRBV20-1 many CSARDREGKGHQETQYF TGCAGTGCTAGAGATAGGGAAGGGAAGGGGCACCAAGAGACCCAGTACTTC